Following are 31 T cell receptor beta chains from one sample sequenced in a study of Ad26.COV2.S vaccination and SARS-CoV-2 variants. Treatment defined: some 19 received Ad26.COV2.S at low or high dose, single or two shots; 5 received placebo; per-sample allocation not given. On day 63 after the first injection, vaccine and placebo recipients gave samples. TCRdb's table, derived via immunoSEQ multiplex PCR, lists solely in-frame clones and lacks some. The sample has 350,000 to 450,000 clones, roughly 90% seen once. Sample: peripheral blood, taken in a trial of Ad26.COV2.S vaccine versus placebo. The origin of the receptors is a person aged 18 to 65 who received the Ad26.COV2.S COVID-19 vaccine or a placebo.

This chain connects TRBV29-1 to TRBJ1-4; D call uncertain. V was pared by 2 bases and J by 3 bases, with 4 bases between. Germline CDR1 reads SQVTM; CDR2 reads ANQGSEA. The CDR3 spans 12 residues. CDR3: CSVEQANEKLFF. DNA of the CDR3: TGCAGCGTTGAACAGGCTAATGAAAAACTGTTTTTT.

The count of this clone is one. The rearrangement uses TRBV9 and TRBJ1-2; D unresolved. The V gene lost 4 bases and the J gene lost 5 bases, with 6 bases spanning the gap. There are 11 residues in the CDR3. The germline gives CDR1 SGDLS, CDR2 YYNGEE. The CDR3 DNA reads TGTGCCAGCAGCCCAAATTATGGCTACACCTTC. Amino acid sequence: CASSPNYGYTF.

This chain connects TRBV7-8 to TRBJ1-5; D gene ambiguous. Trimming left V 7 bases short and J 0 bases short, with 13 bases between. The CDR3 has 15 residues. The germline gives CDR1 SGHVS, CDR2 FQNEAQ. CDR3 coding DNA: TGTGCCAGCACCTGGAGCAGGCATAGCAATCAGCCCCAGCATTTT. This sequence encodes CASTWSRHSNQPQHF. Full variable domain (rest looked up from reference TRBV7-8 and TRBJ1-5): GAGVSQSPRYKVAKRGQDVALRCDPISGHVSLFWYQQALGQGPEFLTYFQNEAQLDKSGLPSDRFFAERPEGSVSTLKIQRTQQEDSAVYLCASTWSRHSNQPQHFGDGTRLSIL.

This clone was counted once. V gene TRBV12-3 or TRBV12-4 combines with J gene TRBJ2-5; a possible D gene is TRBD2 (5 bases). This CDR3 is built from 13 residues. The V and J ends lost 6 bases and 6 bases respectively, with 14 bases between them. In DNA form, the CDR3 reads TGTGCCAGCAGCTATACTAGGGTAAAGACCCAGTACTTC. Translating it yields CASSYTRVKTQYF.

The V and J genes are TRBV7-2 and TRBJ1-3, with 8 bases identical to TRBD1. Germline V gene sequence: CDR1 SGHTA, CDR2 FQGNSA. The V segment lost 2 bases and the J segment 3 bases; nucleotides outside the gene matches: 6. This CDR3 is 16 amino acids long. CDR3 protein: CASSLMGQEVGNTIYF. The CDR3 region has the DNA TGTGCCAGCAGCTTAATGGGACAGGAGGTTGGAAACACCATATATTTT.

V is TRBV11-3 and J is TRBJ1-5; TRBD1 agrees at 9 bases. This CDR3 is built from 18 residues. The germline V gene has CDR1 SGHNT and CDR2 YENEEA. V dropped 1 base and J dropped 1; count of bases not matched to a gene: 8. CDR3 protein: CASSLVFRDRVSNQPQHF. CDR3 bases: TGTGCCAGCAGCTTAGTATTTCGGGACAGGGTAAGCAATCAGCCCCAGCATTTT. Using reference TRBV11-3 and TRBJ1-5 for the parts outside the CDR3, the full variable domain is EAGVVQSPRYKIIEKKQPVAFWCNPISGHNTLYWYLQNLGQGPELLIRYENEEAVDDSQLPKDRFSAERLKGVDSTLKIQPAELGDSAVYLCASSLVFRDRVSNQPQHFGDGTRLSIL.

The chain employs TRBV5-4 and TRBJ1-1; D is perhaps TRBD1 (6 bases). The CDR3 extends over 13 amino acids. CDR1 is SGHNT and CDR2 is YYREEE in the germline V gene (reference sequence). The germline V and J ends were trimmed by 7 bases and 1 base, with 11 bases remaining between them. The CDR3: CASVQGSNTEAFF. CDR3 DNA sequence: TGTGCCAGCGTGCAGGGGTCGAACACTGAAGCTTTCTTT.

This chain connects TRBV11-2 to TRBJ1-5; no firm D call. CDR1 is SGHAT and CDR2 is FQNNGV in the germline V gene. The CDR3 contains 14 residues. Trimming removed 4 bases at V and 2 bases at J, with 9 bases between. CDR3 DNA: TGTGCCAGCAGCTCCAGGCAGGGCAATCAGCCCCAGCATTTT. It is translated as CASSSRQGNQPQHF.

CDR3 bases: TGTGCCAGTAGAGGTAGGGGCGGGGGTAGCACAGATACGCAGTATTTT. The encoded protein is CASRGRGGGSTDTQYF. V usage is TRBV19 and J usage is TRBJ2-3; TRBD2 matches at 7 bases. Germline trimming cut 6 bases from V and 0 bases from J; bases unmatched to any gene: 9. The CDR3 spans 16 residues. The germline gives CDR1 LNHDA, CDR2 SQIVND (reference sequence).

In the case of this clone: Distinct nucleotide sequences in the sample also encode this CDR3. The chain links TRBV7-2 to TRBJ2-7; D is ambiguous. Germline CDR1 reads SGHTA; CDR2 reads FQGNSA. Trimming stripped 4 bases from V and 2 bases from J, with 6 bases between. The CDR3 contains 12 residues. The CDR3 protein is CASSSRTYEQYF. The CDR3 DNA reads TGTGCCAGCAGCTCCCGGACCTACGAGCAGTACTTC.

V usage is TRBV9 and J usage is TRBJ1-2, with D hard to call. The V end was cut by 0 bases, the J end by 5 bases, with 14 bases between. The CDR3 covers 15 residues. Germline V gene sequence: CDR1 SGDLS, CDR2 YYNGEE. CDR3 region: CASSVGLGFGYGYTF. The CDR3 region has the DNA TGTGCCAGCAGCGTAGGGCTAGGGTTCGGATATGGCTACACCTTC.

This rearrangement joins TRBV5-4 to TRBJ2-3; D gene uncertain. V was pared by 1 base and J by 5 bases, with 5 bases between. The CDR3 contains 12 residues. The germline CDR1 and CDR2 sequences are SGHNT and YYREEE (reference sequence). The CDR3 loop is CASSLKGDTQYF. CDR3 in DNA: TGTGCCAGCAGCTTGAAGGGAGATACGCAGTATTTT.

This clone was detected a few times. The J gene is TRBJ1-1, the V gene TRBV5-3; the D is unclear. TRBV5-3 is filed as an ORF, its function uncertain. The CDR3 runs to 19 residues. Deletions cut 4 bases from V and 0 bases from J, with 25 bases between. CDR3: CARSHEIRAASALNTEAFF. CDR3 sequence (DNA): TGTGCCAGAAGCCACGAGATAAGGGCGGCTTCCGCCTTGAACACTGAAGCTTTCTTT.

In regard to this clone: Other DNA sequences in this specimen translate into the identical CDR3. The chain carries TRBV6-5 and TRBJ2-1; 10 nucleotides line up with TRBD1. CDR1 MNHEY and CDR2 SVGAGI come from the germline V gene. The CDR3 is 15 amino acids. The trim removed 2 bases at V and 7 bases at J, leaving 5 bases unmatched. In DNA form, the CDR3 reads TGTGCCAGCAGTTACGGGACAGGGGTAGGGAATGAGCAGTTCTTC. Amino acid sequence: CASSYGTGVGNEQFF.

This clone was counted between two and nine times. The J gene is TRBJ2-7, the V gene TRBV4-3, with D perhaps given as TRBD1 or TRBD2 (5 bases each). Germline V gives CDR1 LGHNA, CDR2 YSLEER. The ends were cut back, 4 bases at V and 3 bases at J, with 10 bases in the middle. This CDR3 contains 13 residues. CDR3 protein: CASSRTRGYEQYF. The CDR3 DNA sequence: TGCGCCAGCAGCCGGACGAGGGGCTACGAGCAGTACTTC.

DNA of the CDR3: TGTGCCAGCAGCTTAGTCTGGGCAGGCCCCACAGATACGCAGTATTTT. This gives the protein CASSLVWAGPTDTQYF. The J gene is TRBJ2-3, the V gene TRBV7-8; D unclear. V gave up 1 base and J gave up 2 bases, with 13 bases separating them. Germline V CDR1 and CDR2: SGHVS, FQNEAQ. The CDR3 is made up of 16 amino acids.

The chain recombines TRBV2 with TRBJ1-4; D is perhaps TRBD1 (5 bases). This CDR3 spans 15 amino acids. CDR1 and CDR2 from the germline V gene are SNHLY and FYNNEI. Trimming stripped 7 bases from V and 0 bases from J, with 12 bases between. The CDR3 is CASTYRGATNEKLFF. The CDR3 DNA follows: TGTGCCAGCACTTATAGGGGTGCAACTAATGAAAAACTGTTTTTT.

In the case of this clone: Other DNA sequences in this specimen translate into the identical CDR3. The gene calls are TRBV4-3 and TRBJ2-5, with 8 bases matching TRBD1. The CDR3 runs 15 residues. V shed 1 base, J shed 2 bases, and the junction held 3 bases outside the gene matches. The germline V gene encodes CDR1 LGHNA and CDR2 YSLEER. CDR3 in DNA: TGCGCCAGCAGCCAAGCAGGGACAGGACAAGAGACCCAGTACTTC. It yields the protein CASSQAGTGQETQYF.

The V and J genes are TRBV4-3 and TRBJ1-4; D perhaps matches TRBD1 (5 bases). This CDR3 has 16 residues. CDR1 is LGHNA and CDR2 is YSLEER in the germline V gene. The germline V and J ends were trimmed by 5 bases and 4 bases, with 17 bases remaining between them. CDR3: CASSNPGGLLNEKLFF. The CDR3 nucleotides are TGCGCCAGCAGCAACCCCGGGGGACTCCTTAATGAAAAACTGTTTTTT.

In DNA, the CDR3 is TGTGCCAGCAGTTTATCGATGGACAGGTTCGAGCAGTACTTC. This sequence encodes CASSLSMDRFEQYF. The chain links TRBV27 to TRBJ2-7, with 7 bases identical to TRBD1. Germline lookup yields CDR1 MNHEY and CDR2 SMNVEV (reference sequence). The V and J ends lost 0 bases and 6 bases, in that order; junction bases with no gene match: 5. The CDR3 sequence is 14 residues long.

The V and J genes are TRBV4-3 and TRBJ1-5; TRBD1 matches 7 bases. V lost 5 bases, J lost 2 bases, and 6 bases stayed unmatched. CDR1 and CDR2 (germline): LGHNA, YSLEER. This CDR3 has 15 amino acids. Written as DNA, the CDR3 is TGCGCCAGCAGCTTACGACAGGGCGGCAATCAGCCCCAGCATTTT. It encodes CASSLRQGGNQPQHF.

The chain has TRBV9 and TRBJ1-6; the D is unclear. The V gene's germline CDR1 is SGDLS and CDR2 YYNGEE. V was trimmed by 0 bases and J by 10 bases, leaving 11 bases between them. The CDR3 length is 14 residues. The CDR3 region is CASSVDRLRSPLHF. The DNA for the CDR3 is TGTGCCAGCAGCGTAGATCGTCTAAGATCACCCCTCCACTTT.

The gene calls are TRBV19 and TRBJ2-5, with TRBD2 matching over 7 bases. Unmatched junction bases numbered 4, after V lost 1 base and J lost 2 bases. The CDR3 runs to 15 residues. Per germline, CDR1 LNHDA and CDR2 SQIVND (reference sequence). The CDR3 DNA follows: TGTGCCAGTAGTATAGCCAGCGGGGAACAAGAGACCCAGTACTTC. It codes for CASSIASGEQETQYF.

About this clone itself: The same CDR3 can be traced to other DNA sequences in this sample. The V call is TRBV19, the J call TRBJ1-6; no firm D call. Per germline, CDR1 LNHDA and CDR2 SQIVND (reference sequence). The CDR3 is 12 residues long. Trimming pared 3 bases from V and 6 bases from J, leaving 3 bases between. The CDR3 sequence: CASSIGNSPLHF. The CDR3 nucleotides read TGTGCCAGTAGTATCGGTAATTCACCCCTCCACTTT. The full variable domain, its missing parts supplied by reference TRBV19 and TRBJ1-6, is DGGITQSPKYLFRKEGQNVTLSCEQNLNHDAMYWYRQDPGQGLRLIYYSQIVNDFQKGDIAEGYSVSREKKESFPLTVTSAQKNPTAFYLCASSIGNSPLHFGNGTRLTVT.

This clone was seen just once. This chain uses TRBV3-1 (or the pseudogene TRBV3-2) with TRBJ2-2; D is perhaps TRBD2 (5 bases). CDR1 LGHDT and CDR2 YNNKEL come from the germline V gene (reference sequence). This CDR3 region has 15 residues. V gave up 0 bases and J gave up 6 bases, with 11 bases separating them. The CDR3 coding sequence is TGTGCCAGCAGCCAAGATCTCGGAGGCCCCGGGGAGCTGTTTTTT. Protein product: CASSQDLGGPGELFF.

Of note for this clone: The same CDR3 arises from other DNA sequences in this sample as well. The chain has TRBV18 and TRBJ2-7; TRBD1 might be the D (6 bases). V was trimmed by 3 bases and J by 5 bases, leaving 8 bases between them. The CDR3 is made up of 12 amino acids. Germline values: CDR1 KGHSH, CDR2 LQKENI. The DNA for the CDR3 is TGTGCCAGCTCACCCAACAGGGACGAGCAGTACTTC. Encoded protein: CASSPNRDEQYF.

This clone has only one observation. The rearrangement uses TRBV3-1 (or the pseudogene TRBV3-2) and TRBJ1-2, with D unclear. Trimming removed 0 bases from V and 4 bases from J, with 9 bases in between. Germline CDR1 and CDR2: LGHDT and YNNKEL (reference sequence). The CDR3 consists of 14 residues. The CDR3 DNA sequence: TGTGCCAGCAGCCAAGAAGTTCGGAGCTATGGCTACACCTTC. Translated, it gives CASSQEVRSYGYTF.

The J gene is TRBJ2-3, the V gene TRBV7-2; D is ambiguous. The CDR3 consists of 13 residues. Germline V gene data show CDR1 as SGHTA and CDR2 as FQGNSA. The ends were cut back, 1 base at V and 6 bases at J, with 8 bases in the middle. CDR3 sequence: CASSLGLGDTQYF. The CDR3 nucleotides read TGTGCCAGCAGCTTAGGGCTAGGGGATACGCAGTATTTT. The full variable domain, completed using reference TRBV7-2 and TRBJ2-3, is GAGVSQSPSNKVTEKGKDVELRCDPISGHTALYWYRQSLGQGLEFLIYFQGNSAPDKSGLPSDRFSAERTGGSVSTLTIQRTQQEDSAVYLCASSLGLGDTQYFGPGTRLTVL.

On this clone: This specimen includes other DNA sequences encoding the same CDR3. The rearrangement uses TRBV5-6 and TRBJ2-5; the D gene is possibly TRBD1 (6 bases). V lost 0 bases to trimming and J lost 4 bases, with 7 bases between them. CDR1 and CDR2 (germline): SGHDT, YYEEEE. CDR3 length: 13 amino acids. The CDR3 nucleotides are TGTGCCAGCAGCTTGGGCAGGGGAGAGACCCAGTACTTC. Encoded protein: CASSLGRGETQYF.

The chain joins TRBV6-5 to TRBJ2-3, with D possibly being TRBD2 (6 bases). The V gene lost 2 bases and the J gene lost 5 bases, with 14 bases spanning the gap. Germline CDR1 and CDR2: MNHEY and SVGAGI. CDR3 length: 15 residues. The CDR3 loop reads CASSYGGGAVDTQYF. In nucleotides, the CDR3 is TGTGCCAGCAGTTACGGTGGAGGGGCGGTAGATACGCAGTATTTT.

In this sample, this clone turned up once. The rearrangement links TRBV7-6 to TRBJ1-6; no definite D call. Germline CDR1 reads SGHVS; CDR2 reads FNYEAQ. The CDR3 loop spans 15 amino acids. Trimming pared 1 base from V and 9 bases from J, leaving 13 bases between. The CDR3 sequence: CASSLVLGGGSPLHF. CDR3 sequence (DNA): TGTGCCAGCAGCTTAGTCTTGGGAGGCGGTTCACCCCTCCACTTT.